The 2 T cell receptor beta chains below come from one sample, sequenced in a study of STAT5B mutations in CD4+ large granular lymphocyte leukemia. TCRdb's copy holds only in-frame clones and misses some; the assay was immunoSEQ multiplex PCR. The sample consists of around 30,000 clones, 85% of them appearing once. The specimen was CD4+ T cells from blood buffy coats. The receptors derive from a human donor in good health.

The J gene is TRBJ1-2, the V gene TRBV7-9; no clear D gene. Germline CDR1 reads SEHNR; CDR2 reads FQNEAQ (reference sequence). Trimming pared 2 bases from V and 4 bases from J, leaving 17 bases between. The CDR3 spans 16 residues. CDR3 sequence reads: CASSLSGGVTPYGYTF. The CDR3 DNA reads TGTGCCAGCAGCTTATCAGGCGGCGTGACCCCCTATGGCTACACCTTC.

V gene TRBV20-1 combines with J gene TRBJ2-5; D gene uncertain. Germline values: CDR1 DFQATT, CDR2 SNEGSKA (reference sequence). Trimming took off 5 bases at V and 5 bases at J, with 9 bases between the two ends. The CDR3 contains 11 residues. Here the CDR3 DNA reads TGCAGTGCTTCCCCCCGGGAGACCCAGTACTTC. This translates into CSASPRETQYF.